Described below is a single TCR beta chain sequence and its context. As yet, its antigen is unknown. TCRdb reprocessed the 5' RACE reads and reports one entry per CDR3 protein, with no DNA. The table for this sample gives about 370,000 distinct CDR3 sequences. This sample was included in a study of T cells expressing NK-cell markers. Overall study context: The TCR beta repertoires were obtained from sorted CD3+CD56+NKG2C+, CD3+CD56+NKG2C- and CD3+CD56-NKG2C+ T cells.

Overall study findings and caveats: Where several donors were concerned, these clonotypes also led the CD3+CD56-NKG2C+ fraction.

The CDR3 covers 14 residues. In germline, CDR1 is MNHEY, CDR2 SVGAGI. V gene TRBV6-5 combines with J gene TRBJ1-5; TCRdb designates TRBD1, a call that cannot be tested without DNA. The sequencing input was blood T cells: a sorted CD56 or NKG2C T cell subset, CD4+ or CD8+ T cells, or bulk PBMC T cells (not recorded which). This TCR came from a woman aged 45-60 years in good health. This CDR3 reads CASSSTGTNQPQHF.